The 20 T cell receptor beta chains below were found in one sample sequenced in a study of beta chain features in type 1 diabetes. Study-wide results and limits: TCRB CDR3s from Type 1 diabetes patients were moderately but significantly shorter in all four CD4+ subsets.

Their target antigens are unknown. The investigators reverse transcribed all of the isolated RNA, so they sequenced expressed TCRB transcripts. TCRdb keeps only in-frame clones here, not all; method: immunoSEQ multiplex PCR. This sample has 160,000 or so clones, with roughly 9% found just once. Input material: central memory CD4+ T cells from blood. The origin of the receptors is a woman aged 30 to 39 with type 1 diabetes.

The sample holds a few counts of this clone. The rearrangement links TRBV29-1 to TRBJ2-1, with 7 positions matching TRBD2. Per germline, CDR1 SQVTM and CDR2 ANQGSEA. J lost 6 bases, V lost 3 bases, and 8 bases had no gene match. The CDR3 runs to 14 residues. For the CDR3, the DNA is TGCAGCGTTGAGACCGGGCGGGAGCGCAATGAGCAGTTCTTC. Amino acid sequence: CSVETGRERNEQFF.

This clone showed up just a few times. The CDR3 nucleotides read TGCAGCGTTTATCAGGGGGCGGACACCGGGGAGCTGTTTTTT. Protein sequence: CSVYQGADTGELFF. This rearrangement joins TRBV29-1 to TRBJ2-2; 8 bases line up with TRBD1. The length of the CDR3 is 14 residues. CDR1 and CDR2 (germline): SQVTM, ANQGSEA. Unmatched junction bases numbered 5, after V lost 5 bases and J lost 3 bases.

V is TRBV27 and J is TRBJ1-2, with 9 nucleotides matching TRBD1. Germline loops: CDR1 MNHEY, CDR2 SMNVEV (reference sequence). The CDR3 totals 15 residues. The V segment lost 4 bases and the J segment 1 base; nucleotides outside the gene matches: 4. For the CDR3, the DNA is TGTGCCAGCAGTTCCGGGACAGGGCGTAACTATGGCTACACCTTC. Residues: CASSSGTGRNYGYTF.

This chain links TRBV7-9 with TRBJ2-1; 7 positions match TRBD2. CDR3 length: 16 residues. Germline V CDR1 and CDR2: SEHNR, FQNEAQ (reference sequence). V trimming: 1 base; J trimming: 10 bases; junction bases outside the gene matches: 13. The CDR3 region is CASSLDKRDWTIEQFF. The CDR3 nucleotides are TGTGCCAGCAGCTTAGACAAGCGGGACTGGACAATCGAGCAGTTCTTC.

This clone has ten or more counts. This chain connects TRBV28 to TRBJ1-2, with D hard to call. The germline gives CDR1 MDHEN, CDR2 SYDVKM. The CDR3 runs 13 residues. V was trimmed by 1 base and J by 8 bases, leaving 11 bases between them. CDR3 residues: CASSLSRLEGYTF. In nucleotides, the CDR3 is TGTGCCAGCAGTTTATCCCGTCTCGAGGGCTACACCTTC.

This clone was recorded many times. The V call is TRBV15, the J call TRBJ2-6, with 10 bases fitting TRBD1. Looked up from germline, CDR1 is LNHNV and CDR2 is YYDKDF (reference sequence). The trim removed 4 bases at V and 0 bases at J, leaving 3 bases unmatched. This CDR3 has 17 residues. This chain's CDR3 is CATSKDRGNSGANVLTF. The CDR3, as DNA: TGTGCCACCAGCAAGGACAGGGGGAACTCTGGGGCCAACGTCCTGACTTTC.

V is TRBV2 and J is TRBJ2-5, with 7 bases matching TRBD2. This CDR3 comprises 16 residues. Germline lookup yields CDR1 SNHLY and CDR2 FYNNEI. The junction had 6 bases not matched to a gene; V was cut back by 2 bases and J by 0 bases. The CDR3 sequence is CASSELGLADQETQYF. The CDR3 nucleotides are TGTGCCAGCAGTGAACTCGGCCTAGCGGACCAAGAGACCCAGTACTTC. The full variable domain, with the rest looked up from reference TRBV2 and TRBJ2-5, is EPEVTQTPSHQVTQMGQEVILRCVPISNHLYFYWYRQILGQKVEFLVSFYNNEISEKSEIFDDQFSVERPDGSNFTLKIRSTKLEDSAMYFCASSELGLADQETQYFGPGTRLLVL.

This clone was detected a few times. The DNA of the CDR3 is TGCGCCAGCAGGCGTGACCCGGGGCAAGAGACCCAGTACTTC. It specifies CASRRDPGQETQYF. This chain joins TRBV5-1 and TRBJ2-5; D may be TRBD2 (5 bases). The CDR3 covers 14 residues. CDR1 and CDR2 from the germline V gene are SGHRS and YFSETQ. Trimming took off 5 bases at V and 2 bases at J, with 13 bases between the two ends.

This clone was picked up a small number of times. V is TRBV7-9 and J is TRBJ2-7; 9 positions agree with TRBD1. CDR1 SEHNR and CDR2 FQNEAQ come from the germline V gene (reference sequence). The CDR3 spans 15 residues. V was clipped by 5 bases and J by 6 bases; unmatched bases: 11. This chain's CDR3 is CASSLTGGAFSEQYF. The CDR3, as DNA: TGTGCCAGCAGCCTTACAGGGGGCGCATTCTCCGAGCAGTACTTC.

The rearrangement uses TRBV6-6 and TRBJ2-1; D call uncertain. Trimming removed 0 bases from V and 8 bases from J, with 8 bases in between. The germline gives CDR1 MNHNY, CDR2 SVGAGI (reference sequence). This CDR3 is 13 amino acids long. The CDR3 DNA reads TGTGCCAGCAGTTACTCTAGAGTCGATGAGCAGTTCTTC. Encoded protein: CASSYSRVDEQFF.

The genes are TRBV5-1 and TRBJ1-5, with no clear D. The CDR3 loop spans 15 amino acids. V lost 4 bases and J lost 6, with 17 bases in between. Per the germline V gene, CDR1 is SGHRS and CDR2 is YFSETQ. Written as DNA, the CDR3 is TGCGCCAGCAGCAGAGGACCGATTAGCGGTCAGCCCCAGCATTTT. Protein: CASSRGPISGQPQHF. The variable domain in full, with the rest retrieved from reference TRBV5-1 and TRBJ1-5, is KAGVTQTPRYLIKTRGQQVTLSCSPISGHRSVSWYQQTPGQGLQFLFEYFSETQRNKGNFPGRFSGRQFSNSRSEMNVSTLELGDSALYLCASSRGPISGQPQHFGDGTRLSIL.

This clone was detected only a few times. V is TRBV5-1 and J is TRBJ2-5; 8 bases agree with TRBD1. V shed 3 bases, J shed 1 base, and the junction held 2 bases outside the gene matches. Germline assignment: CDR1 SGHRS and CDR2 YFSETQ. CDR3 size: 14 residues. The CDR3 loop reads CASSWDRLQETQYF. DNA of the CDR3: TGCGCCAGCAGCTGGGACAGGCTCCAAGAGACCCAGTACTTC.

The chain joins TRBV10-3 to TRBJ1-5; 8 bases agree with TRBD1. Germline V gives CDR1 ENHRY, CDR2 SYGVKD. Trimming cost V 6 bases and J 0 bases; bases outside gene matches: 10. This CDR3 spans 17 amino acids. The chain's CDR3 is CAISRTGTIDSNQPQHF. The CDR3 nucleotides are TGTGCCATCAGCAGGACAGGGACGATAGATAGCAATCAGCCCCAGCATTTT.

This clone was observed a handful of times. J is TRBJ2-3 and V is TRBV30, with 9 bases identical to TRBD1. The length of the CDR3 is 13 residues. The V and J ends lost 4 bases and 5 bases, in that order; junction bases with no gene match: 4. Germline loops: CDR1 GTSNPN, CDR2 SVGIG (reference sequence). The CDR3 loop reads CAWNGGQGDTQYF. In DNA, the CDR3 is TGTGCCTGGAACGGGGGACAGGGAGATACGCAGTATTTT. Drawing the rest from reference TRBV30 and TRBJ2-3, the complete variable domain is SQTIHQWPATLVQPVGSPLSLECTVEGTSNPNLYWYRQAAGRGLQLLFYSVGIGQISSEVPQNLSASRPQDRQFILSSKKLLLSDSGFYLCAWNGGQGDTQYFGPGTRLTVL.

The rearrangement uses TRBV5-4 and TRBJ2-3; 7 bases line up with TRBD2. CDR3 length: 13 amino acids. The V gene's germline CDR1 is SGHNT and CDR2 YYREEE (reference sequence). J lost 2 bases, V lost 4 bases, and 1 base had no gene match. CDR3 loop: CASSRDYTDTQYF. CDR3 in DNA: TGTGCCAGCAGCCGGGACTACACAGATACGCAGTATTTT.

This sequence joins TRBV28 and TRBJ1-2; 10 bases fit TRBD1. V shed 4 bases, J shed 7 bases, and the junction held 6 bases outside the gene matches. The CDR3 contains 14 residues. Germline V gene lookup returns CDR1 MDHEN and CDR2 SYDVKM. The CDR3 region is CASSSGRTGGGYTF. CDR3 in DNA: TGTGCCAGCAGTTCAGGGAGGACAGGGGGTGGCTACACCTTC.

The V gene is TRBV5-4, the J gene TRBJ2-7; D may be TRBD2 (6 bases). Germline V gene sequence: CDR1 SGHNT, CDR2 YYREEE (reference sequence). The V and J ends lost 0 bases and 7 bases respectively, with 17 bases between them. This CDR3 has 15 amino acids. The CDR3 region has the DNA TGTGCCAGCAGCTTGGTCGGGAGTGAGGTGAGGGAGCAGTACTTC. Its protein product is CASSLVGSEVREQYF.

This clone showed up just a few times. The chain uses TRBV5-6 and TRBJ2-2; D is possibly TRBD1 (6 bases). Per the germline V gene, CDR1 is SGHDT and CDR2 is YYEEEE. V was cut by 6 bases and J by 3 bases, with 18 bases left in between. This CDR3 spans 16 amino acids. The CDR3 bases are TGTGCCAGCACCCCCTTGGCAGGGGTTTACACCGGGGAGCTGTTTTTT. Protein sequence: CASTPLAGVYTGELFF.

Many counts were recorded for this clone. The V and J genes are TRBV25-1 and TRBJ1-2; the D is unclear. The CDR3 extends over 12 amino acids. In germline, CDR1 is MGHDK, CDR2 SYGVNS. V shed 4 bases and J shed 4 bases, with 7 bases lying between them. The CDR3 DNA reads as TGTGCCAGCAGTGCTCTCAGCTATGGCTACACCTTC. Its translation: CASSALSYGYTF.

The gene calls are TRBV5-1 and TRBJ2-3, with TRBD2 matching 9 bases. CDR3 length equals 15 residues. Germline V gives CDR1 SGHRS, CDR2 YFSETQ. Trimming cost V 4 bases and J 4 bases; bases outside gene matches: 7. CDR3 residues: CASSNIAGAADTQYF. As DNA, the CDR3 is TGCGCCAGCAGCAACATAGCGGGAGCGGCAGATACGCAGTATTTT.